This is a list of T cell receptor beta chains from one sample in a study of T cell repertoires in cytomegalovirus infection. Each CDR3 protein gets one entry after TCRdb re-called the reads with MiXCR. The sample yields some 450,000 distinct CDR3 sequences, about 33% seen once. The sequenced material came from PBMCs. These receptors came from a human donor in good health (CMV status not recorded). Some clones in this sample may be carry-over from other donors' samples. Both conserved end residues are part of each CDR3.

V: TRBV7-9; CDR3: CASSLGTGDITPLHF
V: TRBV6-1; CDR3: CASSRSTLYSNQPQHF
V: TRBV3-1; CDR3: CASSQESTAMNTEAFF
V: TRBV7-8; CDR3: CASSLELSQETQYF
V: TRBV6-2/TRBV6-3; CDR3: CASSKDRESGELFF
V: TRBV20-1; CDR3: CSASRRGGPTGELFF
V: TRBV5-5; CDR3: CASRDRELQGYGYTF
V: TRBV6-2/TRBV6-3; CDR3: CASSWDGKSTDTQYF
V: TRBV6-6; CDR3: CASGIPETQYF
V: TRBV7-2; CDR3: CAWSLQTLFSPLHF
V: TRBV7-8; CDR3: CASGNTGMNDEQYF
V: TRBV6-1; CDR3: CASSEAQGLAPGIQYF
V: TRBV20-1; CDR3: CSLSGGSYNEQFF
V: TRBV7-9; CDR3: CASSRGGRQETQYF
V: TRBV5-1; CDR3: CASSLGSIGNEQFF
V: TRBV12-5; CDR3: CASGQGDGLRGNTIYF
V: TRBV6-8; CDR3: CASTHGGLGGELFF
V: TRBV2; CDR3: CASREKDGKNQPQHF
V: TRBV19; CDR3: CASSISLASGTEAFF
V: TRBV7-8; CDR3: CASSLDSTGYQPQHF
V: TRBV7-9; CDR3: CASSPLGTGPSHFSYEQYF
V: TRBV12-5; CDR3: CASGGGLSSYNEQFF
V: TRBV10-2; CDR3: CASSAGTGSYNSPLHF
V: TRBV29-1; CDR3: CSAKVGTPSGDTQYF
V: TRBV20-1; CDR3: CSAPNSNSYNEQFF
V: TRBV7-2; CDR3: CASSSIAGEGTDTQYF
V: TRBV7-2; CDR3: CASSLPATSTEAYF
V: TRBV6-2/TRBV6-3; CDR3: CASSLTTRKTGELFF
V: TRBV5-5; CDR3: CASSFVWTGVAGYTF
V: TRBV4-1; CDR3: CASSQYAQGAYEQCF
V: TRBV7-2; CDR3: CASSWPGAKINYGYTF
V: TRBV3-1; CDR3: CASSQPGQGAGTNYGYTF
V: TRBV4-1; CDR3: CASSQGRIAGGPGELFF
V: TRBV20-1; CDR3: CSARTGNQPQHF
V: TRBV7-2; CDR3: CASSSLPGVDQPQHF
V: TRBV2; CDR3: CASSEYPNSPLHF
V: TRBV12-3/TRBV12-4; CDR3: CASSLGGSSYEHYF
V: TRBV7-2; CDR3: CASSAGQGGFQPQHF
V: TRBV6-1; CDR3: CASYLIGDGYTF
V: TRBV7-4; CDR3: CASSPALTGSNQPQHF
V: TRBV29-1; CDR3: CSASRDRVGGYTF
V: TRBV24-1; CDR3: CATSHLSGETQYF
V: TRBV6-5; CDR3: CASSAGTTPTSEQYF
V: TRBV28; CDR3: CASRLEGEMNTEAFF
V: TRBV28; CDR3: CASWQGNMNTEAFF
V: TRBV5-1; CDR3: CASGGSAGVNVLTF
V: TRBV12-3/TRBV12-4; CDR3: CASSRLAAIYEQYF
V: TRBV27; CDR3: CASSYKGLAGPQETQYF
V: TRBV7-8; CDR3: CASGRAGATDTQYF
V: TRBV6-1; CDR3: CASSHNRGTEAFF
V: TRBV7-2; CDR3: CASSYPELRDTQYF
V: TRBV20-1; CDR3: CSARDLVVPDTQYF
V: TRBV2; CDR3: CASSRDWNNEQFF
V: TRBV7-9; CDR3: CASSFRPSGVYEQYF
V: TRBV7-3; CDR3: CASSSAGLPTDTQYF